This paragraph reports one T cell receptor (beta chain). This specimen belongs to a study of blood T cell repertoires in COVID-19. Overall study context: Samples came from the United States, Italy and Spain, spanning acute and convalescent COVID-19.

The table came from immunoSEQ multiplex PCR; TCRdb's copy has only in-frame clones and leaves some out. Of some 230,000 clones in the sample, around 80% were seen once. Germline loops: CDR1 SGHAT, CDR2 FQNNGV. The CDR3 loop spans 14 amino acids. V was clipped by 2 bases and J by 10 bases, with 14 bases between them. The clonotype originates from a man aged 40-49 years who had recovered from COVID-19. The sequencing input was PBMCs or T cells enriched from blood (not recorded which). The V call is TRBV11-2, the J call TRBJ2-2; D might be TRBD2 (6 bases). The CDR3 DNA is TGTGCCAGCAGCTTAAGTCGTGGGGACTCGGAGCTGTTTTTT. Protein: CASSLSRGDSELFF.